This T cell receptor (beta chain) was identified in a study of blood T cell repertoires in COVID-19. Study overall: Samples taken during acute and convalescent COVID-19 were collected in the United States, Italy and Spain. PBMCs, B-cell-depleted T cells, or T cells were the source of the cDNA or gDNA that made up the material.

This clone was counted once. In the source study's methods: Reference gene primer amplification gave estimated nucleated cell counts. The data were produced by immunoSEQ multiplex PCR, yet TCRdb's version contains in-frame clones alone and is incomplete. V, J and clone size were drawn from that table, and D and trimming were deduced from the DNA. The data hold more than 80,000 clones, with about 79% observed a single time. J gave up 3 bases and V 5 bases, and 13 bases lay outside the gene matches. Germline V lookup: CDR1 MNHEY, CDR2 SMNVEV (reference sequence). The CDR3 is 17 residues long. This chain uses TRBV27 with TRBJ2-5; 9 bases match TRBD2. This clonotype was sampled from a man at least 80 years old with COVID-19, enrolled during active disease. Sequencing was done on a sample of peripheral blood. CDR3 residues: CASSLTFQLAGEETQYF. CDR3 coding DNA: TGTGCCAGCAGTCTAACTTTCCAACTAGCGGGTGAAGAGACCCAGTACTTC.